This T cell receptor (beta chain) originates from a study of blood T cell repertoires in COVID-19. Study summary: Italy, Spain and the United States were the sources of the convalescent and acute COVID-19 samples. PBMCs, B-cell-depleted T cells, or T cells were the source of the cDNA or gDNA that made up the material.

In the authors' methods: Nucleated cell counts were estimated from reference gene primer amplification. TCRdb's copy holds only in-frame clones and misses some; the assay was immunoSEQ multiplex PCR. V and J calls and clone size follow that table, whereas D and trimming were derived from the DNA. The sample holds over 200,000 clones; approximately 78% are singletons and the top ten take roughly 12%. The CDR3 runs 14 residues. Trimming removed 3 bases at V and 2 bases at J, with 11 bases between. In germline, CDR1 is SNHLY, CDR2 FYNNEI. This rearrangement joins TRBV2 to TRBJ2-7; D gene uncertain. This TCR came from a woman between 35 and 50 years old with acute or convalescent COVID-19. Sequences were obtained from peripheral blood. This CDR3 is CASSDAQPAYEQYF. CDR3 nucleotide sequence: TGTGCCAGCAGTGATGCACAGCCGGCCTACGAGCAGTACTTC.